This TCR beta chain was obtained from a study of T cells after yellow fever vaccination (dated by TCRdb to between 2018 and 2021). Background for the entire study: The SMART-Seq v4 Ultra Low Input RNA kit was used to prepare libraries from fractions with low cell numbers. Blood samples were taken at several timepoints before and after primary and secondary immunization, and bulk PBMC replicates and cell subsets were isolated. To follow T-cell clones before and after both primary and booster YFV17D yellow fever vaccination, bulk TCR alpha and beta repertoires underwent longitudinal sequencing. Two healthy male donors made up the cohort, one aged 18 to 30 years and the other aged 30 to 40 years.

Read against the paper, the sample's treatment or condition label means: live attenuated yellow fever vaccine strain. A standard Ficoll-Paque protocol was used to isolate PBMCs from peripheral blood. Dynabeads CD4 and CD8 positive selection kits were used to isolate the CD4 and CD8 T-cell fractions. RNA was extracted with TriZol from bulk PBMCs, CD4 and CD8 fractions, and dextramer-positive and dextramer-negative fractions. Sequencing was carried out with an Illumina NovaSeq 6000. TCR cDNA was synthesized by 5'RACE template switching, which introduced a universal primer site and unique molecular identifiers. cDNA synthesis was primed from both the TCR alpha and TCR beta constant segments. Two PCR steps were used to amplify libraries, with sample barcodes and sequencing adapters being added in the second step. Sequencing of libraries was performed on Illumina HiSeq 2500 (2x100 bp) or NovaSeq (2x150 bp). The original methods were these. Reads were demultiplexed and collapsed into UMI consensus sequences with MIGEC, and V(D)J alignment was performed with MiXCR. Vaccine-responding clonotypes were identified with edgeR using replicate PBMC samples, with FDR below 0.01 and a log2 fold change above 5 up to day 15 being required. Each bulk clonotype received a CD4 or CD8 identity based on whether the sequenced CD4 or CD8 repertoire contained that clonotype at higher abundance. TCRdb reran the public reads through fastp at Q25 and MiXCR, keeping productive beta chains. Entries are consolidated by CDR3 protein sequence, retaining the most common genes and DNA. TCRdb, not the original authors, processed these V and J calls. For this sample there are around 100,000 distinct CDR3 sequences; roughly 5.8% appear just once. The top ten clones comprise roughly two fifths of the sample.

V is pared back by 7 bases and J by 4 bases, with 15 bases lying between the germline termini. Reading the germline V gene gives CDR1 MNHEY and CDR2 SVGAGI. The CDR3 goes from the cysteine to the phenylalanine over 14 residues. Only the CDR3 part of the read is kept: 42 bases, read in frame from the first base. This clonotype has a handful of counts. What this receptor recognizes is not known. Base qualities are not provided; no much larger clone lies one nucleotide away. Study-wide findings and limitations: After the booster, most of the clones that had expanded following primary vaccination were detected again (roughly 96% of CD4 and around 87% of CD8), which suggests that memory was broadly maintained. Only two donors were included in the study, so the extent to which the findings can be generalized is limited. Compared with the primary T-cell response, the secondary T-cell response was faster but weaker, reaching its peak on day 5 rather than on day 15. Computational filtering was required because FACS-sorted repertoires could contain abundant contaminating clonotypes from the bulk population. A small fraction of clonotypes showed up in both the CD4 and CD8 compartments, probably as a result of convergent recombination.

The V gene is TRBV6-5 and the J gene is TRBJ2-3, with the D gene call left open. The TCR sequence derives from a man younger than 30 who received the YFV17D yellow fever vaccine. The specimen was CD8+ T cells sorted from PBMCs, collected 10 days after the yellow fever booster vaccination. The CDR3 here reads CASTPAQEPDTQYF. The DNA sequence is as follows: TGTGCCAGCACTCCGGCCCAAGAACCAGATACGCAGTATTTT.